One TCR beta chain is described in this entry. It lacks a known antigen. Its ends do not fully match the called genes, so a read error is possible. These data come from a study of tumor and adjacent non-tumor tissue in lung cancer listed by TCRdb under 2018. With regard to the full study: Of the cohort, 11 to 12 patients had adenocarcinoma, 2 had squamous cell carcinoma and 1 had small cell lung cancer. The 15 enrolled patients, of whom some 10 were men and 5 were women, were aged roughly 31 to 80 years and were diagnosed with TNM stage I to III disease. For each patient, one tumor sample and one normal lung sample were taken, giving around 31 paired specimens that underwent TCRbeta CDR3 sequencing. In total, sequencing yielded over 95 million productive TCRbeta reads, which works out to an average of approximately 4 million reads per sample. The study compared bulk TCRbeta repertoires from lung tumor tissue and matched distant non-tumor lung tissue of approximately 15 lung cancer patients.

General findings and caveats noted by the study authors: In normal lung, the top 100 clones accounted for a significantly larger cumulative share of the repertoire than in tumor tissue. Tumor tissue showed significantly higher TCR diversity (inverse Simpson) than normal lung tissue, at 431.37 vs 166.20 (P = 0.0075, Mann-Whitney U test). Significantly higher TCR diversity was found in younger patients, and higher tumor TCR diversity was associated with shorter overall and disease-free survival. Because peripheral blood was not sequenced, blood TCRbeta repertoires in the lung cancer patients of the study were not examined. The sequencing platform is not named in the methods, and unique molecular identifiers are not mentioned. With only roughly 14 patients in the cohort, the authors noted that larger samples and more detailed clinical data are needed.

CDR3 length: 13 amino acids, cysteine to phenylalanine. The retained sequence is limited to the CDR3, 39 bases, with the frame set at the first base. Library preparation employed multiplex PCR. Sequencing relied on an Illumina HiSeq 2500. TCRbeta libraries were constructed through three rounds of nested PCR with primers (Table S4) according to protocols modified from ARM-PCR. Before sequencing, PCR products of 200-500 bp were excised from the gel and purified with the QIAquick gel extraction kit. Concerning the study's data processing: Reads were cleaned using Trimmomatic, were merged into complete CDR3 sequences using FLASH, and were assigned to V(D)J germline segments using MiTCR. Clonal diversity was calculated as the inverse Simpson's index using VDJtools. In-frame sequences lacking a premature stop codon were counted as productive reads. The public reads were reanalyzed by TCRdb: fastp trimming at Q25, MiXCR alignment, in-frame beta chains only. Each entry is one CDR3 protein sequence, shown with its most common DNA and genes. The V and J calls here are based on TCRdb, not the publication. The sample data list 70,000 to 80,000 distinct CDR3 sequences, and just under 75% of these were observed just once. The leading ten clones occupy roughly 10% of the sample.

RNA was isolated from bulk unsorted tissue, and RNA quality was assessed with a NanoDrop ND-1000 and an Agilent 2100. All donors had newly diagnosed lung cancer, had not received prior chemotherapy, and were admitted for thoracic surgery in China between August and November 2014. The study excluded patients who had received radiotherapy or chemotherapy before or who had another cancer at the same time. Pieces of surgical tissue measuring roughly 1-2.3 cm3 were kept in RNAlater solution and stored at -80 degrees C until use. The sequence links TRBV12-3 or TRBV12-4 to TRBJ2-1; the D gene is not confidently resolved. The sequenced sample was lung tumor tissue. The receptor was isolated from a woman between 40 and 50 years old with non-small cell lung cancer. The DNA sequence is given as TGTGCGAGCAGTTTGGGAACTTACAATGAGCAGTTCTTC. Translated, it reads CASSLGTYNEQFF.